This T cell receptor (beta chain) was retrieved from a study of cytomegalovirus exposure and HLA in healthy donors. Study-level results: Associated with cytomegalovirus, according to the listing, were around 160 TCR beta chains. For TCR beta chains, V- and J-gene trimming was later linked to a missense DCLRE1C variant. Cytomegalovirus status, reportedly, was diagnosed with high specificity and sensitivity by the classifier. Several of the most significant clusters appeared, in a later analysis, to be linked to common viral pathogens.

The V gene's germline CDR1 is SGDLS and CDR2 YYNGEE. V was clipped by 2 bases and J by 3 bases; unmatched bases: 1. CDR3 length equals 15 residues. PCR primers comprised 60 Vbeta and 13 Jbeta primers. Profiled with immunoSEQ multiplex PCR; TCRdb holds only in-frame clones, not every one. The table for this sample gives about 210,000 clones. Of note for this clone: The antigen is unknown.

The chain carries TRBV9 and TRBJ2-2; TRBD1 matches at 10 bases. The receptor was isolated from a woman in her 30s in good health and CMV-seropositive. The source material was PBMCs. The chain's CDR3 is CASSVGTGDTGELFF. In nucleotides, the CDR3 is TGTGCCAGCAGCGTCGGGACAGGGGACACCGGGGAGCTGTTTTTT.